Listed here is a single T cell receptor (beta chain). Only in-frame clones appear in the TCRdb table, and some are missing; sequencing was by immunoSEQ multiplex PCR. The table has 1 million to 1.3 million clones, around 78% seen once; the top ten hold around 0.61%. Per the germline V gene, CDR1 is MDHEN and CDR2 is SYDVKM. The V and J ends lost 5 bases and 5 bases, in that order; junction bases with no gene match: 6. This CDR3 is 15 amino acids long. The data originate from a study of shared clonotypes between healthy human individuals. The sample was memory CD4+ T cells from PBMCs. As to subset: CD45RA-negative fraction. The chain combines TRBV28 with TRBJ2-1; 10 bases match TRBD2. The clonotype was recovered from a young man in good health. Some clones in this sample may be carry-over from other donors' samples. The CDR3 DNA is TGTGCCAGCAGTCCAACTAGCGGGGCCCACAATGAGCAGTTCTTC. Translating it yields CASSPTSGAHNEQFF.